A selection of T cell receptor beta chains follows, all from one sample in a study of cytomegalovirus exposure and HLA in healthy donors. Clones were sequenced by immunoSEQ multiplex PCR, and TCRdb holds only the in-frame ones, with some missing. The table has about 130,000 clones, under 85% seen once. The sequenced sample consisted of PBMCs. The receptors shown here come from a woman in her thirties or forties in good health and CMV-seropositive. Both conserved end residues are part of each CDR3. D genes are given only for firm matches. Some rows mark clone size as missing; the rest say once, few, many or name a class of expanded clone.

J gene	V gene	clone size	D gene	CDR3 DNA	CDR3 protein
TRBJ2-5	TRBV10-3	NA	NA	TGTGCCATCAGTGAGTCGGGGCCCGGTGAGACCCAGTACTTC	CAISESGPGETQYF
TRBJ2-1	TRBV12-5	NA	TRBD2	TGTGCTAGTGGCCCTGGACTAGCGGCAAACAATGAGCAGTTCTTC	CASGPGLAANNEQFF
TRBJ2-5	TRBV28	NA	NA	TGTGCCAGCAGTCCCACGCTCAGAGAGACCCAGTACTTC	CASSPTLRETQYF
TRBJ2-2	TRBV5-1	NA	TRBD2	TGCGCCAGCAGCTGGACTAGCGGGAAGGACGGGGAGCTGTTTTTT	CASSWTSGKDGELFF
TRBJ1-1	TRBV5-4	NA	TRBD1	TGTGCCAGCAGCCGGGACAGGAACATGAACACTGAAGCTTTCTTT	CASSRDRNMNTEAFF
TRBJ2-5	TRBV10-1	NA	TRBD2	TGCGCCAGCAGCCCCGGGACTAGCGGGAGGGCCATCGAGACCCAGTACTTC	CASSPGTSGRAIETQYF
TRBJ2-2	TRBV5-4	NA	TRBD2	TGTGCCAGTAAAACCGGGACTAGCGGGAGTTTATCCGGGGAGCTGTTTTTT	CASKTGTSGSLSGELFF
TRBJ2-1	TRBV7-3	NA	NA	TGTGCCAGCAGCTTTAATAGCGCGACCTACAATGAGCAGTTCTTC	CASSFNSATYNEQFF
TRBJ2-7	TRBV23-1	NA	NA	TGCGCCAGCAGTCATCAGGGGAGAGACGAGCAGTACTTC	CASSHQGRDEQYF
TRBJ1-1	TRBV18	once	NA	TGTGCCAGCTCGCTGACAGGGAACACTGAAGCTTTCTTT	CASSLTGNTEAFF
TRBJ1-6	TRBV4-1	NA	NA	TGCGCCAGCAGCCAAGAGGCCCAGTATAATTCACCCCTCCACTTT	CASSQEAQYNSPLHF
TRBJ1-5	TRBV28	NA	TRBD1	TGTGCCAGCAGTTTAGCAGGGACAGGGATGCAGCCCCAGCATTTT	CASSLAGTGMQPQHF
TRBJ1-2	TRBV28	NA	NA	TGTGCCAGCAGTTTGGGGGGGGCAGGACGGGGCTATGGCTACACCTTC	CASSLGGAGRGYGYTF
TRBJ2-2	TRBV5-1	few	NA	TGCGCCAGCAGCTTGAGGACGGGAAACACCGGGGAGCTGTTTTTT	CASSLRTGNTGELFF
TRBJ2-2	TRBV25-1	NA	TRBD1	TGTGCCAGCAGTGAATATGGGACAGGGAACACCGGGGAGCTGTTTTTT	CASSEYGTGNTGELFF
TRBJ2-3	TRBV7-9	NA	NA	TGTGCCAGCAGCTTAGGGAGCACTAGCACAGATACGCAGTATTTT	CASSLGSTSTDTQYF
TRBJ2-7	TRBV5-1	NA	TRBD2	TGCGCCAGCAGCCCCGGCCGGGGCGCGGGAGCCTACGAGCAGTACTTC	CASSPGRGAGAYEQYF
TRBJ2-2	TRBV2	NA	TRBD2	TGTGCCAGCAGTGAAGTTCCTAGCGGGGCGAACACCGGGGAGCTGTTTTTT	CASSEVPSGANTGELFF
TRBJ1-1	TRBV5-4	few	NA	TGTGCCAGCAGCCGGGGGGCGAGGAACACTGAAGCTTTCTTT	CASSRGARNTEAFF
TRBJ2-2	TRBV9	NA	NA	TGTGCCAGCAGCGTAGAACTAACCTACACCGGGGAGCTGTTTTTT	CASSVELTYTGELFF
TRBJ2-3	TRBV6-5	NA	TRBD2	TGTGCCAGCAGACAGGGACTAGCGGCAGATACGCAGTATTTT	CASRQGLAADTQYF
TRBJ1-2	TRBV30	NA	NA	TGTGCCTGGAGTGTGGGGCTCCCGGGAGGCGGCTACACCTTC	CAWSVGLPGGGYTF
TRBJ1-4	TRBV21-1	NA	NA	TGTGCCAGCAGGCGCAACCTCCAGGGGGGTAATGAAAAACTGTTTTTT	CASRRNLQGGNEKLFF
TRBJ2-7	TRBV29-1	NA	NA	TGCAGCGTTGCTCGGGGTTTCGACGAGCAGTACTTC	CSVARGFDEQYF
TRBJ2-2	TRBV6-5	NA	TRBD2	TGTGCCAGCCTAGCGGGGTCCACCGGGGAGCTGTTTTTT	CASLAGSTGELFF
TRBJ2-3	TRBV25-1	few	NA	TGTGCCAGCAGTGAACTGGGCGGATACGGCGGGGCGCAGTATTTT	CASSELGGYGGAQYF
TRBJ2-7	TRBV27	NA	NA	TGTGCCAGCAGTCCCCGTGGAGGGGGCTATGAGCAGTACTTC	CASSPRGGGYEQYF
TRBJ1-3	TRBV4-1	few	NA	TGCGCCAGCAGCCCGCTACCATCTCCAGGGGACACCTCTGGAAACACCATATATTTT	CASSPLPSPGDTSGNTIYF
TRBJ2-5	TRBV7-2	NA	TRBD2	TGTGCCAGCAGCTTTATAGCGGGGCAGACCCAGTACTTC	CASSFIAGQTQYF
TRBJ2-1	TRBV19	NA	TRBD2	TGTGCCAGTGTCATCTCCGGGACTAGCGGCTTTAATGAGCAGTTCTTC	CASVISGTSGFNEQFF
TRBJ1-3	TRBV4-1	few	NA	TGCGCCAGCAGCCGCGGACAGACAAGTTCTGGAAACACCATATATTTT	CASSRGQTSSGNTIYF
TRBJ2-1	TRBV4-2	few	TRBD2	TGTGCCAGCAGCAAACAAACCGGGACTAGCTTAAATGAGCAGTTCTTC	CASSKQTGTSLNEQFF
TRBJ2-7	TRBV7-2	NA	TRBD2	TGTGCCAGCAGCCCAATAGCGGGAGCAGCCGTAGAGAGGAGGTACTTC	CASSPIAGAAVERRYF
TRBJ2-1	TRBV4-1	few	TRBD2	TGCGCCAGCAGCCAAGAGGGGGGGTCGGGACTAGGGGGGTATGAGCAGTTCTTC	CASSQEGGSGLGGYEQFF
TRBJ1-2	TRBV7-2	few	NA	TGTGCCAGCAGCCTGGGGCCATTGGGGGGCTACACCTTC	CASSLGPLGGYTF
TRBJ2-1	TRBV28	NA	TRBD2	TGTGCCAGCAGTCCTGGACTAGCCTACAATGAGCAGTTCTTC	CASSPGLAYNEQFF